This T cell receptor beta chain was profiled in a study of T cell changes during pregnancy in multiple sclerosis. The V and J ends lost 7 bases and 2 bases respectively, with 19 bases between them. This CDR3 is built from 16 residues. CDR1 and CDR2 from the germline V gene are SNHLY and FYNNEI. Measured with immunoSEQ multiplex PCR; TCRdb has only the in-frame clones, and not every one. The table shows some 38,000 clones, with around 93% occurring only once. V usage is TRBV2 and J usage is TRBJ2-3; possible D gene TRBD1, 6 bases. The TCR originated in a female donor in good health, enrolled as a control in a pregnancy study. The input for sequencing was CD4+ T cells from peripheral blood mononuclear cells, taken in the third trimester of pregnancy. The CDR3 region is CASTKAYTGSTDTQYF. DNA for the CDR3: TGTGCCAGCACAAAGGCGTACACAGGGTCCACAGATACGCAGTATTTT.